This TCR beta chain was identified in a study of cytomegalovirus exposure and HLA in healthy donors. Researchers ran the PCR with 60 Vbeta and 13 Jbeta primers. Clones were read by immunoSEQ multiplex PCR, and TCRdb kept only the in-frame ones, dropping some. This sample has some 140,000 clones, with more than 70% found just once. The V gene's germline CDR1 is MNHEY and CDR2 SMNVEV (reference sequence). J was trimmed by 5 bases and V by 3 bases; bases with no gene match: 3. The CDR3 length is 13 residues. The donors (healthy individuals) were bone marrow donors. In the case of this clone: Its cognate antigen is unknown.

Study-level results: The authors excluded some V segments, including TRBV6-2 and TRBV6-3, as indistinguishable. In a later analysis, specific HLA alleles were associated with 15,000 to 20,000 TCR beta sequences at a 0.05 false discovery rate. Segments of the TCR beta V type were, in most cases, productive about 90% or about 30% of the time in an earlier analysis.

The chain links TRBV27 to TRBJ2-7, with 8 bases identical to TRBD2. This receptor was identified in a woman between 55 and 75 years old in good health and CMV-seronegative. Input material: PBMCs. The CDR3 loop is CASSFLAGHEQYF. The DNA for the CDR3 is TGTGCCAGCAGTTTCCTAGCGGGCCACGAGCAGTACTTC.